Presented here are 30 T cell receptor beta chains from one specimen sequenced in a study of blood T cell repertoires in COVID-19. TCRdb's table, derived via immunoSEQ multiplex PCR, lists solely in-frame clones and lacks some. The table has 400,000 to 450,000 clones, about 87% seen once. Sequencing was carried out using peripheral blood. The receptors originated from a woman between 50 and 59 years old with COVID-19, enrolled during active disease.

This chain uses TRBV30 with TRBJ1-2; tentatively, D is TRBD1 (5 bases). The CDR3 contains 13 residues. V was clipped by 3 bases and J by 6 bases, with 14 bases between them. Germline lookup yields CDR1 GTSNPN and CDR2 SVGIG (reference sequence). The CDR3 DNA follows: TGTGCCTGGAGCGGGGGTGGAACTAATGGCTACACCTTC. Translation: CAWSGGGTNGYTF.

The V call is TRBV5-6, the J call TRBJ1-5; weak D call: TRBD1 (5 bases). CDR3 length: 14 residues. The V and J ends lost 6 bases and 3 bases respectively, with 13 bases between them. Germline V gives CDR1 SGHDT, CDR2 YYEEEE. The CDR3 nucleotides read TGTGCCAGCACCATCCAGGGTATCAATCAGCCCCAGCATTTT. Translation: CASTIQGINQPQHF.

The genes are TRBV11-3 and TRBJ2-7; possible D gene TRBD2, 6 bases. Per the germline V gene, CDR1 is SGHNT and CDR2 is YENEEA. The CDR3 is 12 residues long. The V end lost 5 bases, the J end lost 6 bases, and 11 bases lay between the germline ends. The CDR3 reads CASSAPRGEQYF. CDR3 nucleotide sequence: TGTGCCAGCAGCGCCCCGCGGGGCGAGCAGTACTTC.

The genes are TRBV5-1 and TRBJ2-3; 9 bases are shared with TRBD2. This CDR3 has 16 amino acids. Germline trimming cut 4 bases from V and 1 base from J; bases unmatched to any gene: 7. Germline loops: CDR1 SGHRS, CDR2 YFSETQ. CDR3 region: CASSGRLAGRTDTQYF. The CDR3 DNA reads as TGCGCCAGCAGCGGGCGGCTAGCGGGGCGCACAGATACGCAGTATTTT.

V and J are TRBV4-1 and TRBJ2-7; a weak D match, TRBD1 (5 bases). V was cut by 0 bases and J by 2 bases, with 11 bases left in between. The CDR3 is made up of 15 amino acids. Germline assignment: CDR1 MGHRA and CDR2 YSYEKL. Here the CDR3 reads CASSQDVGRAYEQYF. The CDR3 DNA follows: TGCGCCAGCAGCCAAGATGTCGGCAGGGCCTACGAGCAGTACTTC.

This clone was observed a single time. Here the CDR3 DNA reads TGTGCCAGCAGCTTGGGACTAGCGGGGAACACCGGGGAGCTGTTTTTT. Protein product: CASSLGLAGNTGELFF. The chain employs TRBV5-5 and TRBJ2-2; 10 bases are a match to TRBD2. The CDR3 contains 16 residues. Germline V gene sequence: CDR1 SGHKS, CDR2 YYEKEE (reference sequence). The V segment lost 0 bases and the J segment 1 base; nucleotides outside the gene matches: 0.

The J gene is TRBJ2-1, the V gene TRBV4-2, with TRBD2 matching over 14 bases. The CDR3 loop spans 22 amino acids. The germline CDR1 and CDR2 sequences are LGHNA and YNFKEQ. The J segment lost 0 bases and the V segment lost 0 bases, leaving 13 bases of the junction unmatched. CDR3 sequence: CASSQDTTRGLAGGHSYNEQFF. The CDR3 DNA reads TGTGCCAGCAGCCAAGACACAACCCGAGGACTAGCGGGGGGTCACTCCTACAATGAGCAGTTCTTC.

The rearrangement links TRBV5-1 to TRBJ1-2; possibly TRBD1 for D (5 bases). V was trimmed by 2 bases and J by 2 bases, leaving 13 bases between them. Germline loops: CDR1 SGHRS, CDR2 YFSETQ. This CDR3 is built from 15 residues. The CDR3 region has the DNA TGCGCCAGCAGCTTATATGGAGGGGTCAACTATGGCTACACCTTC. It encodes CASSLYGGVNYGYTF.

The V and J genes are TRBV29-1 and TRBJ2-3, with 8 positions matching TRBD1. Germline CDR1 and CDR2: SQVTM and ANQGSEA. Germline trimming cut 7 bases from V and 0 bases from J; bases unmatched to any gene: 3. There are 13 residues in the CDR3. As DNA, the CDR3 is TGCAGCGGAGGACAGGGTAGCACAGATACGCAGTATTTT. Protein sequence: CSGGQGSTDTQYF.

The V gene is TRBV19, the J gene TRBJ1-5; no clear D. V lost 3 bases and J lost 3, with 9 bases in between. Germline CDR1 LNHDA, CDR2 SQIVND (reference sequence). The CDR3 has 14 amino acids. CDR3 bases: TGTGCCAGTAGTATTCCGGGAGTCAATCAGCCCCAGCATTTT. Translated: CASSIPGVNQPQHF.

To note about this clone: In the same sample, other DNA sequences code for this CDR3. The rearrangement uses TRBV7-3 and TRBJ2-1; no clear D. Germline V gives CDR1 SGHTA, CDR2 FQGTGA. The CDR3 contains 14 residues. V lost 2 bases, J lost 5 bases, and 10 bases lay in between. CDR3 sequence: CASSLLGGNNEQFF. CDR3 DNA sequence: TGTGCCAGCAGCTTACTCGGCGGAAACAATGAGCAGTTCTTC.

In this sample, this clone turned up a few times. The chain uses TRBV5-6 and TRBJ1-1, with TRBD1 as a possible D gene (5 bases). This CDR3 comprises 13 residues. V was clipped by 3 bases and J by 5 bases, with 11 bases between them. Germline V gene data show CDR1 as SGHDT and CDR2 as YYEEEE. The CDR3 sequence: CASSWAGGTEAFF. The CDR3 DNA follows: TGTGCCAGCAGCTGGGCGGGGGGAACTGAAGCTTTCTTT.

The chain joins TRBV5-1 to TRBJ2-5; TRBD2 aligns across 16 bases. The junction had 13 bases not matched to a gene; V was cut back by 4 bases and J by 4 bases. The CDR3 contains 19 residues. Germline V lookup: CDR1 SGHRS, CDR2 YFSETQ. CDR3 coding DNA: TGCGCCAGCAGCCCCGGGACTAGCGGGGGGGTCGCTACCAGAGAGACCCAGTACTTC. This translates into CASSPGTSGGVATRETQYF.

The chain joins TRBV6-2 or TRBV6-3 to TRBJ2-1, with D maybe TRBD2 (6 bases). With 1 base removed from V and 9 bases from J, the gap between germline ends came to 13 bases. The germline V gene encodes CDR1 MNHEY and CDR2 SVGEGT. The CDR3 spans 14 residues. CDR3 nucleotides: TGTGCCAGCAGTTACTATGCTAGCGAGGGTGAGCAGTTCTTC. Translation gives CASSYYASEGEQFF.

This clone has just one count. The CDR3 DNA reads TGTGCCAGCAGCTTTCGGATATCCTTGGGGGGAGTGGAAAAACTGTTTTTT. This sequence encodes CASSFRISLGGVEKLFF. This chain connects TRBV7-9 to TRBJ1-4; the D gene is possibly TRBD1 (5 bases). Germline lookup yields CDR1 SEHNR and CDR2 FQNEAQ (reference sequence). This CDR3 has 17 residues. The V gene lost 3 bases and the J gene lost 8 bases, with 22 bases spanning the gap.

This chain uses TRBV9 with TRBJ2-4; TRBD1 might be the D (5 bases). CDR3 length: 14 residues. Trimming stripped 0 bases from V and 6 bases from J, with 10 bases between. Germline-derived CDR1 and CDR2 are SGDLS and YYNGEE. Here the CDR3 reads CASSVDQGRNIQYF. The CDR3 DNA sequence: TGTGCCAGCAGCGTAGACCAGGGCCGAAACATTCAGTACTTC.

The chain carries TRBV4-2 and TRBJ2-7; TRBD2 matches at 10 bases. The CDR3 runs 19 residues. In germline, CDR1 is LGHNA, CDR2 YNFKEQ. The junction had 14 bases not matched to a gene; V was cut back by 1 base and J by 2 bases. CDR3 loop: CASSQAPSMGAGGTYEQYF. Here the CDR3 DNA reads TGTGCCAGCAGCCAAGCCCCATCGATGGGAGCGGGGGGGACCTACGAGCAGTACTTC.

The chain has TRBV2 and TRBJ2-7; the D is unclear. The CDR3 is made up of 14 amino acids. Germline loops: CDR1 SNHLY, CDR2 FYNNEI. V lost 6 bases to trimming and J lost 0 bases, with 12 bases between them. The CDR3 loop reads CASRRAQSSYEQYF. The CDR3 DNA follows: TGTGCCAGCAGGAGAGCGCAAAGCTCCTACGAGCAGTACTTC.

The chain employs TRBV5-5 and TRBJ2-7, with 7 bases that match TRBD1. CDR1 SGHKS and CDR2 YYEKEE come from the germline V gene (reference sequence). The CDR3 sequence is 12 residues long. V was clipped by 7 bases and J by 1 base; unmatched bases: 2. The CDR3 coding sequence is TGTGCCAGCCGACAGGGATCCTACGAGCAGTACTTC. It codes for CASRQGSYEQYF.

V and J are TRBV2 and TRBJ2-7; D possibly corresponds to TRBD1 (5 bases). Germline values: CDR1 SNHLY, CDR2 FYNNEI. Trimming took 4 bases from V and 1 from J, leaving 11 bases between them. The CDR3 consists of 14 residues. The CDR3 nucleotides are TGTGCCAGCAGTGGGAACAGGCTGTCCTACGAGCAGTACTTC. This translates into CASSGNRLSYEQYF.

The chain has TRBV15 and TRBJ2-5; perhaps TRBD2 as D (6 bases). In germline, CDR1 is LNHNV, CDR2 YYDKDF (reference sequence). The CDR3 totals 13 residues. The ends were cut back, 8 bases at V and 0 bases at J, with 10 bases in the middle. CDR3 nucleotides: TGTGCCACCCAGCCGGGGGACCAAGAGACCCAGTACTTC. Its translation: CATQPGDQETQYF.

The rearrangement uses TRBV7-9 and TRBJ1-2; 8 nucleotides match TRBD1. V was pared by 4 bases and J by 3 bases, with 7 bases of the junction left unmatched. Germline V CDR1 and CDR2: SEHNR, FQNEAQ (reference sequence). The CDR3 contains 15 residues. CDR3 sequence reads: CASSYRTGRDYGYTF. DNA for the CDR3: TGTGCCAGCAGCTACCGGACAGGGCGAGACTATGGCTACACCTTC. The full variable domain, its missing parts supplied by reference TRBV7-9 and TRBJ1-2, is DTGVSQNPRHKITKRGQNVTFRCDPISEHNRLYWYRQTLGQGPEFLTYFQNEAQLEKSRLLSDRFSAERPKGSFSTLEIQRTEQGDSAMYLCASSYRTGRDYGYTFGSGTRLTVV.

This chain joins TRBV27 and TRBJ1-5; D perhaps matches TRBD1 (5 bases). V lost 3 bases and J lost 2, with 8 bases in between. The CDR3 contains 14 residues. The germline CDR1 and CDR2 sequences are MNHEY and SMNVEV (reference sequence). CDR3: CASSFWGGNQPQHF. For the CDR3, the DNA is TGTGCCAGCAGTTTTTGGGGGGGCAATCAGCCCCAGCATTTT.

This chain connects TRBV24-1 to TRBJ2-2, with TRBD1 matching over 8 bases. Germline lookup yields CDR1 KGHDR and CDR2 SFDVKD. This CDR3 is 15 amino acids long. The V gene end was trimmed by 3 bases and the J gene end by 3 bases; junction bases not matched to a gene: 2. CDR3 region: CATSDATGDTGELFF. The CDR3 DNA sequence: TGTGCCACCAGTGATGCGACAGGGGACACCGGGGAGCTGTTTTTT.

The CDR3 nucleotides are TGTGCCAGCACCGTAGACGGCGGGGACGAGCAGTACTTC. This sequence encodes CASTVDGGDEQYF. The chain joins TRBV2 to TRBJ2-7; a weak D match, TRBD2 (6 bases). The CDR3 spans 13 residues. The germline gives CDR1 SNHLY, CDR2 FYNNEI. Trimming pared 7 bases from V and 5 bases from J, leaving 15 bases between.

As for this clone: The same CDR3 arises from other DNA sequences in this sample as well. The rearrangement uses TRBV5-1 and TRBJ2-1, with 10 nucleotides matching TRBD2. This CDR3 has 15 residues. Trimming at V came to 1 base and at J to 5 bases, leaving 3 bases not matched to a gene. The germline V gene encodes CDR1 SGHRS and CDR2 YFSETQ. CDR3 protein: CASSLRTSGDNEQFF. The CDR3 coding sequence is TGCGCCAGCAGCTTGAGGACTAGCGGAGACAATGAGCAGTTCTTC.

Here the CDR3 DNA reads TGTGCCAGCAGCCAGGAGCAGGGGCGCGGTGGCTACACCTTC. Encoded protein: CASSQEQGRGGYTF. The chain couples TRBV5-4 to TRBJ1-2, with D perhaps matching TRBD1 (6 bases). V lost 4 bases to trimming and J lost 7 bases, with 17 bases between them. This CDR3 spans 14 amino acids. Per germline, CDR1 SGHNT and CDR2 YYREEE (reference sequence).

A single count supports this clone. The chain couples TRBV9 to TRBJ2-7, with TRBD2 identical over 7 bases. The V and J ends lost 2 bases and 0 bases, in that order; junction bases with no gene match: 2. This CDR3 is 14 amino acids long. Germline CDR1 SGDLS, CDR2 YYNGEE. The CDR3 coding sequence is TGTGCCAGCAGCGTCGGGGGGAACTCCTACGAGCAGTACTTC. Translating gives CASSVGGNSYEQYF. The full variable domain, with the rest looked up from reference TRBV9 and TRBJ2-7, is DSGVTQTPKHLITATGQRVTLRCSPRSGDLSVYWYQQSLDQGLQFLIQYYNGEERAKGNILERFSAQQFPDLHSELNLSSLELGDSALYFCASSVGGNSYEQYFGPGTRLTVT.

This clone was counted at least ten times. The chain joins TRBV19 to TRBJ2-3; 9 bases match TRBD2. V was clipped by 4 bases and J by 5 bases; unmatched bases: 4. The CDR3 totals 14 residues. Germline CDR1 LNHDA, CDR2 SQIVND (reference sequence). The CDR3 nucleotides are TGTGCCAGTAGTAGGGCGGGGGGGCAAGATACGCAGTATTTT. It yields the protein CASSRAGGQDTQYF. Full variable domain (remainder filled in from reference TRBV19 and TRBJ2-3): DGGITQSPKYLFRKEGQNVTLSCEQNLNHDAMYWYRQDPGQGLRLIYYSQIVNDFQKGDIAEGYSVSREKKESFPLTVTSAQKNPTAFYLCASSRAGGQDTQYFGPGTRLTVL.

CDR3 amino acids: CASSLQGDEQFF. CDR3 in DNA: TGTGCCAGCAGTTTACAGGGGGATGAGCAGTTCTTC. The chain joins TRBV6-6 to TRBJ2-1; TRBD1 matches at 8 bases. Germline assignment: CDR1 MNHNY and CDR2 SVGAGI (reference sequence). CDR3 length equals 12 residues. Trimming at V came to 4 bases and at J to 8 bases, leaving 1 base not matched to a gene.